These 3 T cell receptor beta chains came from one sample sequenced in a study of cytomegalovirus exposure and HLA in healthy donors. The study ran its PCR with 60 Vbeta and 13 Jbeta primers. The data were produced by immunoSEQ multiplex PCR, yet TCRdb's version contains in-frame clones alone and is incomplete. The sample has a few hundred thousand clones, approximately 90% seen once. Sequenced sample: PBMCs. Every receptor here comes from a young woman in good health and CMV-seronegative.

The CDR3 here is CASTTGTAPDQPQHF. The DNA for the CDR3 is TGTGCCAGTACCACCGGGACAGCCCCTGATCAGCCCCAGCATTTT. The gene calls are TRBV19 and TRBJ1-5, with 7 positions matching TRBD1. The germline V gene encodes CDR1 LNHDA and CDR2 SQIVND (reference sequence). The ends lost 7 bases at V and 5 bases at J; junction bases unmatched: 11. This CDR3 is built from 15 residues.

In DNA, the CDR3 is TGTGCCAGCAGTTTCCGGGGTGGCGGTCAGCCCCAGCATTTT. Protein sequence: CASSFRGGGQPQHF. The rearrangement joins TRBV27 to TRBJ1-5; D ambiguous. Per germline, CDR1 MNHEY and CDR2 SMNVEV (reference sequence). This CDR3 is built from 14 residues. V shed 3 bases and J shed 6 bases, with 12 bases lying between them.

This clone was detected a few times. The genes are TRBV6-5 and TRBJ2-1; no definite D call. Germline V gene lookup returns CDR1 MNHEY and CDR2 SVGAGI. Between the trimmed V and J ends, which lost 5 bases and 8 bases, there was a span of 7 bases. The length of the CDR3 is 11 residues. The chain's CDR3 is CASSNTHEQFF. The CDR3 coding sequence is TGTGCCAGCAGTAACACCCATGAGCAGTTCTTC.